The TCR beta chain under discussion was sequenced for a study of cytomegalovirus exposure and HLA in healthy donors. The PCR contained 60 Vbeta and 13 Jbeta primers. Profiling relied on immunoSEQ multiplex PCR, and the TCRdb table lists in-frame clones only, not all of them. The table has hundreds of thousands of clones, approximately 90% seen once. V lost 1 base, J lost 6 bases, and 18 bases lay in between. The CDR3 is 16 residues long. The V gene's germline CDR1 is LGHNA and CDR2 YNFKEQ. This receptor was taken from a woman aged 18-29 years in good health and CMV-seronegative. The sequenced sample consisted of PBMCs. This sequence joins TRBV4-2 and TRBJ1-2; D gene uncertain. For the CDR3, the DNA is TGTGCCAGCAGCCAAGTTTCTCGGACGGGAGAGGATGGCTACACCTTC. This encodes CASSQVSRTGEDGYTF.